Presented here are 19 T cell receptor beta chains from one specimen sequenced in a study of post-analysis software for immune sequencing data (dated by TCRdb to about 2015). The full study reports these points: Patients showed significantly higher frequencies than controls for a handful of TRBV segments, among them TRBV5-6, TRBV5-1 and TRBV20-1.

No cognate antigen is known for these TCRs. The protocol used for the library was PCR. Sequencing instrument: Illumina HiSeq 2500. Unique molecular identifiers were incorporated into TCR beta cDNA libraries to reduce PCR and sequencing biases. TCRdb reprocessed the public reads (quality trimming at Q25 with fastp, clone calling with MiXCR) and kept in-frame beta chains. Here each entry gathers all rows of one CDR3 protein and keeps the most common genes and DNA. This sample holds fewer than 850,000 distinct CDR3 sequences; 25% to 30% were observed only once. Roughly 0.54% of the sample is held by the ten biggest clonotypes. The sequenced sample was blood. Receptors originate from a girl aged 5-17 years with multiple sclerosis.

The V gene is TRBV20-1, the J gene TRBJ1-5; D is perhaps TRBD1 (5 bases). The CDR3 is 16 amino acids. Between the trimmed V and J ends, which lost 0 bases and 0 bases, there was a span of 12 bases. CDR1 is DFQATT, CDR2 SNEGSKA, per germline (reference sequence). DNA for the CDR3: TGCAGTGCTAGAGATGGGGCGGATTATAGCAATCAGCCCCAGCATTTT. Residues: CSARDGADYSNQPQHF.

J is TRBJ1-4 and V is TRBV29-1; the D is unclear. V gave up 5 bases and J gave up 7 bases, with 8 bases separating them. The CDR3 totals 11 residues. Germline loops: CDR1 SQVTM, CDR2 ANQGSEA. CDR3 bases: TGCAGCGTTTCAGAGGGTGAAAAACTGTTTTTT. Encoded protein: CSVSEGEKLFF.

This chain joins TRBV5-4 and TRBJ2-5; D is unresolved. Trimming stripped 4 bases from V and 11 bases from J, with 15 bases between. The germline V gene has CDR1 SGHNT and CDR2 YYREEE (reference sequence). The CDR3 consists of 12 residues. The CDR3 loop reads CASSERKDEQYF. The CDR3 DNA follows: TGTGCCAGCAGCGAGAGGAAGGATGAGCAGTACTTC.

This clonotype has only a few counts. This chain uses TRBV6-2 or TRBV6-3 with TRBJ2-1, with D tentatively TRBD2 (6 bases). Germline V gene sequence: CDR1 MNHEY, CDR2 SVGEGT. The ends were cut back, 6 bases at V and 5 bases at J, with 17 bases in the middle. There are 15 residues in the CDR3. The CDR3 DNA reads TGTGCCAGCAGAAATGGGCGGGACTGGGACAATGAGCAGTTCTTC. This sequence encodes CASRNGRDWDNEQFF.

The rearrangement links TRBV29-1 to TRBJ1-5; TRBD1 matches at 7 bases. The V gene end was trimmed by 5 bases and the J gene end by 5 bases; junction bases not matched to a gene: 12. The germline CDR1 and CDR2 sequences are SQVTM and ANQGSEA. CDR3 size: 15 residues. CDR3 sequence: CSVSGSGRGDQPQHF. The CDR3 DNA sequence: TGCAGCGTTTCAGGGAGTGGCAGGGGGGATCAGCCCCAGCATTTT.

The V and J genes are TRBV18 and TRBJ2-5, with no clear D. Germline V gene sequence: CDR1 KGHSH, CDR2 LQKENI. The CDR3 contains 12 residues. Trimming shortened V by 0 bases and J by 5 bases, and 4 bases separated the two germline ends. CDR3 loop: CASSPPNETQYF. CDR3 coding DNA: TGTGCCAGCTCACCACCTAATGAGACCCAGTACTTC. Filled out from reference TRBV18 and TRBJ2-5, the complete variable domain reads NAGVMQNPRHLVRRRGQEARLRCSPMKGHSHVYWYRQLPEEGLKFMVYLQKENIIDESGMPKERFSAEFPKEGPSILRIQQVVRGDSAAYFCASSPPNETQYFGPGTRLLVL.

The CDR3 is CASTRGRTSARDEQFF. The CDR3 region has the DNA TGTGCCAGCACCCGGGGCAGGACTTCTGCCAGGGATGAGCAGTTCTTC. The J gene is TRBJ2-1, the V gene TRBV6-1; the D call may be TRBD1 or TRBD2 (5 bases each). Germline loops: CDR1 MNHNS, CDR2 SASEGT. V lost 7 bases and J 8 bases, leaving 24 bases between the germline ends. The CDR3 is made up of 16 amino acids.

The chain combines TRBV29-1 with TRBJ1-1; tentative D call: TRBD1 (6 bases). CDR3 size: 11 residues. The germline V gene has CDR1 SQVTM and CDR2 ANQGSEA. Trimming removed 6 bases at V and 8 bases at J, with 13 bases between. The CDR3 sequence is CSVVGTIEAFF. The CDR3 region has the DNA TGCAGCGTCGTTGGGACAATAGAAGCTTTCTTT.

The CDR3 DNA follows: TGCAGTGCTAGAGAACGAATTACCTACGAGCAGTACTTC. Translating gives CSARERITYEQYF. V gene TRBV20-1 combines with J gene TRBJ2-7; D gene unclear. Germline CDR1 and CDR2: DFQATT and SNEGSKA (reference sequence). V was trimmed by 0 bases and J by 2 bases, leaving 8 bases between them. The CDR3 has 13 amino acids.

This clonotype was detected many times. The chain is built from TRBV20-1 and TRBJ2-5; D possibly corresponds to TRBD2 (6 bases). This CDR3 contains 15 residues. Germline V gives CDR1 DFQATT, CDR2 SNEGSKA (reference sequence). V was pared by 6 bases and J by 5 bases, with 22 bases between. This chain's CDR3 is CSARYSGGLAETQYF. The CDR3 nucleotides are TGCAGTGCCAGGTATAGCGGAGGATTGGCGGAGACCCAGTACTTC.

The gene calls are TRBV18 and TRBJ2-2, with D perhaps TRBD1 (6 bases). The CDR3 extends over 16 amino acids. Deletions cut 6 bases from V and 3 bases from J, with 17 bases between. Germline CDR1 KGHSH, CDR2 LQKENI. CDR3 sequence: CASSPYRVQHTGELFF. The CDR3 DNA reads as TGTGCCAGCTCGCCTTACAGGGTTCAGCACACCGGGGAGCTGTTTTTT.

A few counts support this clonotype. Germline is not matched at one junction end, which may reflect a read error. The chain couples TRBV28 to TRBJ2-3, with a weak D call TRBD2 (7 bases). Germline V gene sequence: CDR1 MDHEN, CDR2 SYDVKM. This CDR3 is 16 amino acids long. DNA for the CDR3: TGTACCAGCAGTGGGGCAGGGGAGGGCTCTACAGATACGCAGTATTTT. The encoded protein is CTSSGAGEGSTDTQYF.

The CDR3 here is CASRVDRTGEAFF. Written as DNA, the CDR3 is TGTGCCAGCAGAGTAGATAGGACAGGGGAAGCTTTCTTT. The chain recombines TRBV6-4 with TRBJ1-1, with 8 bases identical to TRBD1. This CDR3 contains 13 residues. Per the germline V gene, CDR1 is MRHNA and CDR2 is SNTAGT. V lost 6 bases, J lost 8 bases, and 8 bases stayed unmatched.

The rearrangement joins TRBV7-2 to TRBJ2-7, with D hard to call. From germline, CDR1 is SGHTA and CDR2 FQGNSA. V was shortened by 4 bases and J by 3 bases, with 7 bases between the two germline ends. The CDR3 sequence is 12 residues long. The CDR3 sequence is CASSSEFYEQYF. For the CDR3, the DNA is TGTGCCAGCAGCTCAGAGTTCTACGAGCAGTACTTC.

This clonotype was observed a few times. V is TRBV24-1 and J is TRBJ1-2; TRBD1 matches at 10 bases. Germline V gene sequence: CDR1 KGHDR, CDR2 SFDVKD. This CDR3 spans 16 amino acids. V was pared by 4 bases and J by 6 bases, with 10 bases of the junction left unmatched. CDR3 loop: CATSDPGQGGQNGYTF. Here the CDR3 DNA reads TGTGCCACCAGTGACCCCGGACAGGGGGGGCAGAATGGCTACACCTTC.

The CDR3 DNA reads as TGCAGTGCTAGAGATAGACAGGGTGGATGGGGCAATCAGCCCCAGCATTTT. Amino acid sequence: CSARDRQGGWGNQPQHF. The V call is TRBV20-1, the J call TRBJ1-5, with 7 bases fitting TRBD1. CDR1 is DFQATT and CDR2 is SNEGSKA in the germline V gene (reference sequence). V was clipped by 0 bases and J by 2 bases; unmatched bases: 10. The CDR3 runs to 17 residues.

The rearrangement links TRBV6-5 to TRBJ2-1; D is uncertain. Trimming removed 1 base from V and 8 bases from J, with 18 bases in between. This CDR3 is built from 16 residues. The germline gives CDR1 MNHEY, CDR2 SVGAGI. The CDR3 nucleotides read TGTGCCAGCAGTTACTTATCCGGGCAAGGTAGAGATGAGCAGTTCTTC. It encodes CASSYLSGQGRDEQFF.

This clonotype was detected a few times. The rearrangement uses TRBV6-5 and TRBJ1-5, with unresolved D. Looked up from germline, CDR1 is MNHEY and CDR2 is SVGAGI. The CDR3 consists of 15 residues. Deletions cut 2 bases from V and 2 bases from J, with 10 bases between. The CDR3 is CASSYGPGGNQPQHF. The CDR3, as DNA: TGTGCCAGCAGTTACGGGCCAGGCGGCAATCAGCCCCAGCATTTT.

This chain links TRBV5-6 with TRBJ1-5, with TRBD1 matching over 9 bases. After removal of 2 bases from V and 4 bases from J, the junction contained 7 bases not matched to a gene. There are 16 residues in the CDR3. Germline CDR1 SGHDT, CDR2 YYEEEE. The CDR3 sequence: CASSFRTGVGNQPQHF. CDR3 coding DNA: TGTGCCAGCAGCTTTAGGACAGGGGTAGGGAATCAGCCCCAGCATTTT.